In its sample, the clone carrying this T cell receptor (beta chain) was seen once. The antigen remains unidentified. This specimen belongs to a study of shared clonotypes between healthy human individuals. Study-wide background: Each donor had three CD4 naive, three CD4 memory, two CD8 naive and one CD8 memory plate. Study-wide points: Shared across a few donors were around 5% of the naive CD4 clonotypes.

As defined, naive CD8 cells were CD45RO-negative and positively selected for CCR7, with terminally differentiated effector memory CD45RA+ cells excluded. In the sorted-subset replicate PCRs, around 0.2 ug DNA, around 30,000 T cell genomes, was used. Data came from immunoSEQ multiplex PCR; TCRdb stores just in-frame clones and leaves some out. The sample carries about 2 million clones, 85% to 95% recorded once. Specimen: naive CD8+ T cells sorted from blood. The sequence was obtained from a young man in good health.

CDR3 sequence reads: CASSLNTGQGTNYGYTF. DNA of the CDR3: TGTGCCAGCAGCTTAAACACAGGACAAGGAACTAACTATGGCTACACCTTC. The V call is TRBV5-6, the J call TRBJ1-2, with D perhaps matching TRBD1 (5 bases). Germline CDR1 reads SGHDT; CDR2 reads YYEEEE. The CDR3 contains 17 residues. Trimming shortened V by 2 bases and J by 0 bases, and 17 bases separated the two germline ends.